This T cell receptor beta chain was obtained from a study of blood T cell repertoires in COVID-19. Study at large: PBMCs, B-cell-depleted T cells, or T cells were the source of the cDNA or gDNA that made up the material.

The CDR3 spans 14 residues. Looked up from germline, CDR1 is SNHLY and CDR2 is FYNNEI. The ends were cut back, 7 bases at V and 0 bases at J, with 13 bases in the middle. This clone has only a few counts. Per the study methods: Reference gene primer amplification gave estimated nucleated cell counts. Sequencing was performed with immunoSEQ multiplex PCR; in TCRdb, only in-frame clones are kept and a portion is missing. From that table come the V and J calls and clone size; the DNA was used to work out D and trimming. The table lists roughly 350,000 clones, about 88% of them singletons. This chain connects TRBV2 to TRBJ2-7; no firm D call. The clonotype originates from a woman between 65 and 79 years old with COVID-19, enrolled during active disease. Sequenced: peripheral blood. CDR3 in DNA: TGTGCCAGCACCCAGTCACCTAGCTCCTACGAGCAGTACTTC. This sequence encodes CASTQSPSSYEQYF.